Below are 2 T cell receptor beta chains sequenced from a single sample in a study of T cell responses to AZD1222 COVID-19 vaccine. Profiled with immunoSEQ multiplex PCR; TCRdb holds only in-frame clones, not every one. Of about 54,000 clones in the sample, about 88% were seen once. The sequencing used peripheral blood, collected 28 days after the second AZD1222 dose. The receptors stem from an adult who received the AZD1222 COVID-19 vaccine.

V and J are TRBV28 and TRBJ2-2; D assignment may be TRBD1 or TRBD2 (6 bases each). Germline CDR1 and CDR2: MDHEN and SYDVKM. The CDR3 sequence is 15 residues long. Trimming cost V 2 bases and J 5 bases, with 12 bases left between them. CDR3 DNA sequence: TGTGCCAGCAGTTTAAGCGGAGGGGGGACCGGGGAGCTGTTTTTT. It yields the protein CASSLSGGGTGELFF.

This chain joins TRBV6-5 and TRBJ2-1, with D possibly being TRBD1 or TRBD2 (5 bases each). This CDR3 region has 16 residues. Deletions cut 4 bases from V and 0 bases from J, with 13 bases between. Germline CDR1 and CDR2: MNHEY and SVGAGI. CDR3 sequence: CASSSGRTSSYNEQFF. The CDR3 DNA reads as TGTGCCAGCAGTTCGGGGCGGACCAGCTCCTACAATGAGCAGTTCTTC.